This T cell receptor (beta chain) is from a study of T-cell reconstitution after alpha-beta-depleted transplantation in children. The table lists this clonotype with a few counts. Trimming pared 2 bases from V and 1 base from J, leaving 10 bases between. Per the germline V gene, CDR1 is SGHAT and CDR2 is FQNNGV. The CDR3 has 15 residues. Unique molecular identifiers were incorporated into the prepared TCRbeta library. TCRdb recomputed calls from the PCR reads with MiXCR, one row per CDR3 protein. The table includes about 480,000 distinct CDR3 sequences, about an eighth detected once. The material was PBMCs from the stem cell graft donor, obtained from the stem cell graft. V and J are TRBV11-2 and TRBJ2-3, with a weak D call TRBD1 (6 bases). The receptor was derived from a human donor who donated a stem cell graft to a child with combined immunodeficiency. CDR3 nucleotides: TGTGCCAGCAGCTTATCCAGGGGCGGCACAGATACGCAGTATTTT. Amino acids: CASSLSRGGTDTQYF.